The 13 T cell receptor beta chains listed next were all sequenced from one sample in a study of blood T cell repertoires in COVID-19 (dated by TCRdb to 2019 to 2021). The library relied on the immunoSEQ multiplex PCR assay. Sourced from immuneACCESS, this table was stored by TCRdb with only in-frame sequences that have V and J called. A share of the clones is absent; for the studies checked, an unresolved V gene accounts for under half, and the remainder has no known explanation. This sample has over 140,000 clones in its table, and 80% to 85% of those were observed once. 3% to 4.5% of the sample lies in the top ten. The sequenced sample consisted of peripheral blood. Receptors originate from a woman aged 60-70 years with acute or convalescent COVID-19.

The chain recombines TRBV19 with TRBJ2-7; 11 bases map to TRBD1. CDR1 is LNHDA, CDR2 SQIVND, per germline (reference sequence). Germline trimming cut 6 bases from V and 5 bases from J; bases unmatched to any gene: 6. The CDR3 contains 14 residues. The CDR3 sequence is CASRDRGRSDEQYF. Here the CDR3 DNA reads TGTGCCAGTAGGGACAGGGGGCGCAGCGACGAGCAGTACTTC. The full variable domain, completed using reference TRBV19 and TRBJ2-7, is DGGITQSPKYLFRKEGQNVTLSCEQNLNHDAMYWYRQDPGQGLRLIYYSQIVNDFQKGDIAEGYSVSREKKESFPLTVTSAQKNPTAFYLCASRDRGRSDEQYFGPGTRLTVT.

The rearrangement links TRBV6-5 to TRBJ2-7, with D maybe TRBD2 (6 bases). The V end lost 4 bases, the J end lost 3 bases, and 13 bases lay between the germline ends. Germline CDR1 is MNHEY and CDR2 is SVGAGI. The CDR3 sequence is 14 residues long. CDR3 loop: CASSSGVSDYEQYF. As DNA, the CDR3 is TGTGCCAGCAGTTCGGGGGTCTCGGACTACGAGCAGTACTTC.

The sample holds one count of this clone. The rearrangement joins TRBV12-3 or TRBV12-4 to TRBJ2-7; D perhaps matches TRBD2 (5 bases). This CDR3 region has 13 residues. Trimming cost V 7 bases and J 1 base, with 11 bases left between them. CDR3 DNA: TGTGCCAGCACCCGGAGCGGATCCTACGAGCAGTACTTC. It encodes CASTRSGSYEQYF.

The rearrangement uses TRBV9 and TRBJ2-3, with D perhaps TRBD2 (5 bases). The CDR3 is 14 amino acids. V lost 9 bases, J lost 4 bases, and 18 bases lay in between. CDR1 and CDR2 (germline): SGDLS, YYNGEE. In DNA form, the CDR3 reads TGTGCCACCGCCCCGGCAGGAGGTGCAGATACGCAGTATTTT. Its translation: CATAPAGGADTQYF.

V is TRBV11-3 and J is TRBJ2-6, with D tentatively TRBD1 (6 bases). The V end lost 5 bases, the J end lost 0 bases, and 17 bases lay between the germline ends. There are 18 residues in the CDR3. Germline-derived CDR1 and CDR2 are SGHNT and YENEEA. CDR3 region: CASSQIQGLVSGANVLTF. The CDR3 DNA reads TGTGCCAGCAGCCAGATACAGGGTCTGGTCTCTGGGGCCAACGTCCTGACTTTC.

This clone was seen only once. The chain combines TRBV5-6 with TRBJ2-5; 8 bases match TRBD1. CDR3 length: 15 residues. V trimming: 0 bases; J trimming: 2 bases; junction bases outside the gene matches: 3. Per the germline V gene, CDR1 is SGHDT and CDR2 is YYEEEE. The CDR3 DNA sequence: TGTGCCAGCAGCTTGGGACAGGGGACTCAAGAGACCCAGTACTTC. This encodes CASSLGQGTQETQYF.

The V and J genes are TRBV5-1 and TRBJ2-5; maybe TRBD1 (6 bases). The CDR3 has 13 amino acids. With 0 bases removed from V and 5 bases from J, the gap between germline ends came to 8 bases. Per the germline V gene, CDR1 is SGHRS and CDR2 is YFSETQ. The chain's CDR3 is CASSLAGAETQYF. Here the CDR3 DNA reads TGCGCCAGCAGCTTGGCAGGGGCGGAGACCCAGTACTTC.

This chain connects TRBV24-1 to TRBJ2-1; 10 bases fit TRBD2. Germline CDR1 is KGHDR and CDR2 is SFDVKD. The CDR3 is made up of 16 amino acids. V lost 3 bases to trimming and J lost 3 bases; unmatched junction nucleotides: 4. The CDR3 loop is CATSDRTSGVYNEQFF. In nucleotides, the CDR3 is TGTGCCACCAGTGATCGGACTAGCGGAGTCTACAATGAGCAGTTCTTC.

The chain uses TRBV28 and TRBJ2-1, with D possibly matching TRBD2 (6 bases). This CDR3 is 16 amino acids long. Between the trimmed V and J ends, which lost 5 bases and 4 bases, there was a span of 18 bases. CDR1 and CDR2 from the germline V gene are MDHEN and SYDVKM. In DNA form, the CDR3 reads TGTGCCAGCAGTCCCGCGGGGCGGGGTTCTTACAATGAGCAGTTCTTC. It yields the protein CASSPAGRGSYNEQFF.

This clone was seen a single time. CDR3 nucleotide sequence: TGTGCCAGCAGTGCGAAGAGAGGGTTAGGAGGCAATCAGCCCCAGCATTTT. This sequence encodes CASSAKRGLGGNQPQHF. V usage is TRBV2 and J usage is TRBJ1-5; D uncertain. Trimming stripped 4 bases from V and 2 bases from J, with 18 bases between. The CDR3 is 17 residues long. CDR1 is SNHLY and CDR2 is FYNNEI in the germline V gene.

This clone occurred once. This sequence joins TRBV24-1 and TRBJ2-2; TRBD2 is a possible D gene (6 bases). V lost 7 bases and J 3 bases, leaving 11 bases between the germline ends. This CDR3 has 14 residues. Per germline, CDR1 KGHDR and CDR2 SFDVKD. CDR3 DNA: TGTGCCACCAGGGGCACGGGGGACACCGGGGAGCTGTTTTTT. It codes for CATRGTGDTGELFF.

This chain connects TRBV2 to TRBJ1-6; 10 bases match TRBD1. The V gene end was trimmed by 4 bases and the J gene end by 9 bases; junction bases not matched to a gene: 3. CDR1 is SNHLY and CDR2 is FYNNEI in the germline V gene. The length of the CDR3 is 14 residues. This CDR3 reads CASSAGQGSSPLHF. The CDR3 DNA reads as TGTGCCAGCAGTGCGGGACAGGGGAGTTCACCCCTCCACTTT.

This chain uses TRBV11-3 with TRBJ2-1; 9 bases align to TRBD2. V gave up 2 bases and J gave up 3 bases; unmatched junction bases: 5. The CDR3 is 16 residues long. The germline V gene encodes CDR1 SGHNT and CDR2 YENEEA. CDR3 amino acids: CASSLSSTSGYNEQFF. In DNA, the CDR3 is TGTGCCAGCAGCTTATCATCGACTAGCGGCTACAATGAGCAGTTCTTC.